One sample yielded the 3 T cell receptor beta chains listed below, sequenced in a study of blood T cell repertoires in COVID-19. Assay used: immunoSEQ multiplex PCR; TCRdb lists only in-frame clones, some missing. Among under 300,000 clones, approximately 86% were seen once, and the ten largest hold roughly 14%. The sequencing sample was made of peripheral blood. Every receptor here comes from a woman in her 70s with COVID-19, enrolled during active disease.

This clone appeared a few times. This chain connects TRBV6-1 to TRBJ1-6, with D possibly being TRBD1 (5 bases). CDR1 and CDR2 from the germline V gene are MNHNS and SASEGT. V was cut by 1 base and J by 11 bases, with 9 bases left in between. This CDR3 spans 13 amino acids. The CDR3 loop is CASSEVGQTPLHF. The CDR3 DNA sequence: TGTGCCAGCAGTGAAGTGGGGCAGACACCCCTCCACTTT.

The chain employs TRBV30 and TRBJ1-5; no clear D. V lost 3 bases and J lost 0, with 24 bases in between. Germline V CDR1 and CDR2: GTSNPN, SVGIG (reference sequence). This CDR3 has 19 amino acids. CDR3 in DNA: TGTGCCTGGAGGCACCGGGGTAACCCCCCACTCTATAGCAATCAGCCCCAGCATTTT. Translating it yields CAWRHRGNPPLYSNQPQHF.

In DNA form, the CDR3 reads TGTGCCAGCAGTTACGAGCGGGGGTCAGATACGCAGTATTTT. Amino acids: CASSYERGSDTQYF. The gene calls are TRBV6-5 and TRBJ2-3; 8 positions match TRBD2. V lost 2 bases to trimming and J lost 4 bases; unmatched junction nucleotides: 2. Per germline, CDR1 MNHEY and CDR2 SVGAGI. The CDR3 has 14 amino acids.